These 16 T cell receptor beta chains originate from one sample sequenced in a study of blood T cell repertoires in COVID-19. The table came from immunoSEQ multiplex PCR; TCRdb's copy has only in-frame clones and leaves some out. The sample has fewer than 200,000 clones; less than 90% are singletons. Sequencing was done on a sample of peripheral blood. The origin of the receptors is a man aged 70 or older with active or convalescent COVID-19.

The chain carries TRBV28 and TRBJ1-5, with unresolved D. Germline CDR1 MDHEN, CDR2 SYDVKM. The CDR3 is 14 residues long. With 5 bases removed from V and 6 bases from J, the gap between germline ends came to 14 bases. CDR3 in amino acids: CASSPPGYGQPQHF. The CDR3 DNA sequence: TGTGCCAGCAGTCCCCCGGGGTATGGTCAGCCCCAGCATTTT. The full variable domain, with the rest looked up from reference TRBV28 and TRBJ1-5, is DVKVTQSSRYLVKRTGEKVFLECVQDMDHENMFWYRQDPGLGLRLIYFSYDVKMKEKGDIPEGYSVSREKKERFSLILESASTNQTSMYLCASSPPGYGQPQHFGDGTRLSIL.

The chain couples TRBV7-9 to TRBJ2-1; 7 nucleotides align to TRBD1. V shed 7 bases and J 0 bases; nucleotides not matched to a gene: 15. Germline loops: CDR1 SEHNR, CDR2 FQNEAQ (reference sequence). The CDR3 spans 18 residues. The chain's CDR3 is CASIPWGVPGGSYNEQFF. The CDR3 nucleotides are TGTGCCAGCATCCCGTGGGGCGTGCCAGGGGGCTCCTACAATGAGCAGTTCTTC. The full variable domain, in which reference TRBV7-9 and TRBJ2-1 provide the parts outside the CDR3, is DTGVSQNPRHKITKRGQNVTFRCDPISEHNRLYWYRQTLGQGPEFLTYFQNEAQLEKSRLLSDRFSAERPKGSFSTLEIQRTEQGDSAMYLCASIPWGVPGGSYNEQFFGPGTRLTVL.

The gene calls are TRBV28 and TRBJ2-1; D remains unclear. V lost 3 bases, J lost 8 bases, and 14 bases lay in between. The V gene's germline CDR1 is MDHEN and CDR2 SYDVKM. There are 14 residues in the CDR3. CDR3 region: CASSLVRSNHEQFF. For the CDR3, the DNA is TGTGCCAGCAGTTTGGTGAGGAGCAACCATGAGCAGTTCTTC.

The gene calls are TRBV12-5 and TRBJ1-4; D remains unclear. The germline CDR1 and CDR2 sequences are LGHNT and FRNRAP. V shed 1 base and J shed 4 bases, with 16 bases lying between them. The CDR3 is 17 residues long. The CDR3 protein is CASGLAPRRGLNEKLFF. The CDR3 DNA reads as TGTGCTAGTGGTTTGGCACCCCGGCGGGGTCTTAATGAAAAACTGTTTTTT.

CDR3 nucleotide sequence: TGTGCCAGCAGCTTAAGCTTGACGGGGTTTGGCGGCACTGAAGCTTTCTTT. Translating it yields CASSLSLTGFGGTEAFF. The chain carries TRBV7-9 and TRBJ1-1; D uncertain. Germline V lookup: CDR1 SEHNR, CDR2 FQNEAQ (reference sequence). The CDR3 is 17 amino acids. Trimming removed 2 bases at V and 4 bases at J, with 20 bases between. Filled out from reference TRBV7-9 and TRBJ1-1, the complete variable domain reads DTGVSQNPRHKITKRGQNVTFRCDPISEHNRLYWYRQTLGQGPEFLTYFQNEAQLEKSRLLSDRFSAERPKGSFSTLEIQRTEQGDSAMYLCASSLSLTGFGGTEAFFGQGTRLTVV.

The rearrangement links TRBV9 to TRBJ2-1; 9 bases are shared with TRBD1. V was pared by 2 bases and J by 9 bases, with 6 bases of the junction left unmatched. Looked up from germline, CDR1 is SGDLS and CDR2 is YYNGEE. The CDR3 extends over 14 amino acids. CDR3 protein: CASSVLQGAGEQFF. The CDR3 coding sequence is TGTGCCAGCAGCGTTTTACAGGGGGCCGGTGAGCAGTTCTTC.

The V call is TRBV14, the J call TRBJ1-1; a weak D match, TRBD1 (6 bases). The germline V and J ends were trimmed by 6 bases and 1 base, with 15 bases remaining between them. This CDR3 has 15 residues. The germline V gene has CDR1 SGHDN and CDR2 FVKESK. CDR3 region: CASRHGTGPNTEAFF. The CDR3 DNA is TGTGCCAGCAGACACGGTACAGGGCCGAACACTGAAGCTTTCTTT.

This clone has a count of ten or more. The CDR3 bases are TGTGCCAGCAGTCGAGCCGGACAGTTAGCTAACTATGGCTACACCTTC. Protein product: CASSRAGQLANYGYTF. This sequence joins TRBV28 and TRBJ1-2; D is perhaps TRBD1 (6 bases). The V gene lost 5 bases and the J gene lost 0 bases, with 16 bases spanning the gap. The CDR3 has 16 amino acids. The germline CDR1 and CDR2 sequences are MDHEN and SYDVKM.

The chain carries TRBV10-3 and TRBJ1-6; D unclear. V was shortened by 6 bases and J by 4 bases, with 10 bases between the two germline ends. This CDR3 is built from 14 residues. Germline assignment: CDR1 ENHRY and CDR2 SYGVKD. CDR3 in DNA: TGTGCCATCAGGACCGCTAGTTATAATTCACCCCTCCACTTT. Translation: CAIRTASYNSPLHF.

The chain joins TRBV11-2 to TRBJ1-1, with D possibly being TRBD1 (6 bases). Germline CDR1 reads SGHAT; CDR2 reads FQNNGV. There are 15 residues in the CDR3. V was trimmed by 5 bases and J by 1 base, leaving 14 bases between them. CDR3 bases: TGTGCCAGCAGCCGTACTCAGGGGCCGAACACTGAAGCTTTCTTT. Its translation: CASSRTQGPNTEAFF.

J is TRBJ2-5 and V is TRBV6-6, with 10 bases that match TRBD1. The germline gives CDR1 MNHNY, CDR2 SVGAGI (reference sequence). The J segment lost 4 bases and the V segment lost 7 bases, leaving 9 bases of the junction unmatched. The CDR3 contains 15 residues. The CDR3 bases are TGTGCCAGCACCACGGGACAGGGGCGTACAGAGACCCAGTACTTC. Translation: CASTTGQGRTETQYF.

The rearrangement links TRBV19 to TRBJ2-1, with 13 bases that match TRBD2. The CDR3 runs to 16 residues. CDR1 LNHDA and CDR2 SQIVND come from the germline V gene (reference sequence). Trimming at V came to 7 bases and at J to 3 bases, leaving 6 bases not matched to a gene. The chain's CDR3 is CASKWTSGGHYNEQFF. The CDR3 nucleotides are TGTGCCAGTAAGTGGACTAGCGGGGGCCACTACAATGAGCAGTTCTTC.

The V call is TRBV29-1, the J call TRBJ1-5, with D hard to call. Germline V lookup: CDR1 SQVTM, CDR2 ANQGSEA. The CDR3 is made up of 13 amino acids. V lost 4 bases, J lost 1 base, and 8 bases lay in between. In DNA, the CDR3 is TGCAGCGTTGTCGGCGGAAGCAATCAGCCCCAGCATTTT. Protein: CSVVGGSNQPQHF.

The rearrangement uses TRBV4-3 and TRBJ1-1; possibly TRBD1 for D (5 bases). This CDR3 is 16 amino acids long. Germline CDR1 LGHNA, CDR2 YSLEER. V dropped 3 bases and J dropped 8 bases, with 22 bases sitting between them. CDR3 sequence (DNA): TGCGCCAGCAGCCAGGGGCGGTCAGGCTTAAGAGGCGAAGCTTTCTTT. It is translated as CASSQGRSGLRGEAFF.

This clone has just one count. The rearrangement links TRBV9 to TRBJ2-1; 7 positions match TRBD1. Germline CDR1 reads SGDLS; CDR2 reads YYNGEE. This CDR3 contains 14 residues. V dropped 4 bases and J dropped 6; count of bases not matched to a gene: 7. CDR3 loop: CASSPGGSVNEQFF. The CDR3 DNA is TGTGCCAGCAGCCCAGGGGGTAGCGTCAATGAGCAGTTCTTC.

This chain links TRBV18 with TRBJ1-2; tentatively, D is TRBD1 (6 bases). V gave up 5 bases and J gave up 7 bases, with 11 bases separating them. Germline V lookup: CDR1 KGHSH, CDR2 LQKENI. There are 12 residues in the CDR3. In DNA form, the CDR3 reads TGTGCCAGCTCAGGAGACAGGACTGGCTACACCTTC. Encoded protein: CASSGDRTGYTF.